Following are 30 T cell receptor beta chains from one sample sequenced in a study of T cell responses to AZD1222 COVID-19 vaccine. The table came from immunoSEQ multiplex PCR; TCRdb's copy has only in-frame clones and leaves some out. The sample consists of approximately 68,000 clones, about 91% of them appearing once. Specimen: peripheral blood, collected on day 0 of AZD1222 vaccination. The origin of the receptors is an adult in good health.

The chain links TRBV3-1 (or the pseudogene TRBV3-2) to TRBJ2-7; TRBD1 or TRBD2 may be the D gene (5 bases each). This CDR3 spans 14 amino acids. The V end lost 4 bases, the J end lost 2 bases, and 12 bases lay between the germline ends. Germline CDR1 and CDR2: LGHDT and YNNKEL (reference sequence). CDR3 region: CASSPGGSAYEQYF. The CDR3 nucleotides are TGTGCCAGCAGCCCTGGGGGTTCTGCCTACGAGCAGTACTTC.

This chain connects TRBV4-1 to TRBJ1-5; 8 bases map to TRBD1. The germline V gene encodes CDR1 MGHRA and CDR2 YSYEKL. The CDR3 extends over 14 amino acids. The V segment lost 4 bases and the J segment 5 bases; nucleotides outside the gene matches: 4. The CDR3: CASSLGQAYQPQHF. The CDR3, as DNA: TGCGCCAGCAGCCTGGGACAGGCTTATCAGCCCCAGCATTTT.

The chain carries TRBV5-6 and TRBJ2-1, with D possibly being TRBD2 (6 bases). The V gene's germline CDR1 is SGHDT and CDR2 YYEEEE. V was shortened by 3 bases and J by 9 bases, with 19 bases between the two germline ends. CDR3 length: 15 amino acids. CDR3 loop: CASSWGLDQFAEQFF. The CDR3 region has the DNA TGTGCCAGCAGCTGGGGACTTGATCAATTCGCTGAGCAGTTCTTC.

The genes are TRBV2 and TRBJ2-2, with D perhaps given as TRBD1 or TRBD2 (6 bases each). V lost 4 bases to trimming and J lost 4 bases, with 13 bases between them. CDR3 length: 15 residues. Germline V lookup: CDR1 SNHLY, CDR2 FYNNEI. The CDR3, as DNA: TGTGCCAGCAGTGTGACGGGGGCCACCACCGGGGAGCTGTTTTTT. It codes for CASSVTGATTGELFF.

V usage is TRBV5-1 and J usage is TRBJ2-3; 12 bases map to TRBD2. The V and J ends lost 3 bases and 4 bases, in that order; junction bases with no gene match: 3. Germline assignment: CDR1 SGHRS and CDR2 YFSETQ. This CDR3 contains 15 residues. The CDR3 loop is CASSSTSGGADTQYF. As DNA, the CDR3 is TGCGCCAGCAGCTCGACTAGCGGGGGCGCAGATACGCAGTATTTT.

The rearrangement links TRBV11-2 to TRBJ2-5, with 11 bases matching TRBD2. Germline CDR1 SGHAT, CDR2 FQNNGV. There are 16 residues in the CDR3. V lost 5 bases and J lost 2; bases outside the gene matches: 7. CDR3: CASSTTGTSGQETQYF. In nucleotides, the CDR3 is TGTGCCAGCAGCACCACCGGGACTAGCGGACAAGAGACCCAGTACTTC.

The chain carries TRBV7-2 and TRBJ1-2, with no clear D. V was clipped by 1 base and J by 4 bases, with 7 bases between them. Germline V gives CDR1 SGHTA, CDR2 FQGNSA. This CDR3 spans 13 amino acids. CDR3 DNA: TGTGCCAGCAGCTTAGACGGACCCTATGGCTACACCTTC. It codes for CASSLDGPYGYTF.

This clone came up a few times. V gene TRBV28 combines with J gene TRBJ1-1; possible D gene TRBD1, 5 bases. Germline V CDR1 and CDR2: MDHEN, SYDVKM. Trimming took 5 bases from V and 3 from J, leaving 13 bases between them. This CDR3 contains 14 residues. This CDR3 is CASSPGTGDTEAFF. DNA for the CDR3: TGTGCCAGCAGTCCAGGGACGGGAGACACTGAAGCTTTCTTT.

The chain employs TRBV9 and TRBJ1-3; D is unclear. This CDR3 contains 15 residues. Germline loops: CDR1 SGDLS, CDR2 YYNGEE. Trimming cost V 0 bases and J 0 bases, with 7 bases left between them. The CDR3 sequence is CASSVGVISGNTIYF. CDR3 coding DNA: TGTGCCAGCAGCGTAGGGGTTATCTCTGGAAACACCATATATTTT.

The chain recombines TRBV14 with TRBJ2-2; no reliable D call. In germline, CDR1 is SGHDN, CDR2 FVKESK. The CDR3 consists of 12 residues. Trimming took 4 bases from V and 3 from J, leaving 3 bases between them. The CDR3 loop is CASSRDTGELFF. Here the CDR3 DNA reads TGTGCCAGCAGCCGAGACACCGGGGAGCTGTTTTTT.

The V and J genes are TRBV5-6 and TRBJ1-2; TRBD1 agrees at 9 bases. This CDR3 region has 18 residues. Germline V gene sequence: CDR1 SGHDT, CDR2 YYEEEE. V dropped 4 bases and J dropped 4; count of bases not matched to a gene: 17. CDR3 protein: CASSPESGTGSAGYGYTF. In DNA, the CDR3 is TGTGCCAGCAGCCCGGAATCCGGGACAGGGTCTGCCGGCTATGGCTACACCTTC.

The chain recombines TRBV7-8 with TRBJ1-1; D remains ambiguous. V lost 5 bases, J lost 0 bases, and 10 bases lay in between. CDR1 is SGHVS, CDR2 FQNEAQ, per germline. The CDR3 loop spans 14 amino acids. The CDR3 nucleotides read TGTGCCAGCAGCCTCAGTATCATGAACACTGAAGCTTTCTTT. Translating it yields CASSLSIMNTEAFF.

This rearrangement joins TRBV28 to TRBJ2-1; 9 bases are a match to TRBD2. The junction had 12 bases not matched to a gene; V was cut back by 5 bases and J by 4 bases. Germline loops: CDR1 MDHEN, CDR2 SYDVKM. This CDR3 has 17 residues. The chain's CDR3 is CASSPGLAGSHYNEQFF. DNA for the CDR3: TGTGCCAGCAGTCCCGGCCTAGCGGGATCTCATTACAATGAGCAGTTCTTC.

This clone has only one observation. This rearrangement joins TRBV9 to TRBJ1-2, with 10 bases fitting TRBD1. The V gene's germline CDR1 is SGDLS and CDR2 YYNGEE. J lost 6 bases, V lost 0 bases, and 8 bases had no gene match. This CDR3 is built from 16 residues. The CDR3 DNA reads as TGTGCCAGCAGCGTAGATAATTCGGGACAGGGGAATGGCTACACCTTC. Encoded protein: CASSVDNSGQGNGYTF.

V and J are TRBV5-1 and TRBJ2-3, with 10 bases fitting TRBD2. V was clipped by 0 bases and J by 0 bases; unmatched bases: 4. CDR3 length: 17 residues. The germline V gene encodes CDR1 SGHRS and CDR2 YFSETQ. The CDR3 region has the DNA TGCGCCAGCAGCTTGGGGACTAGCGGTTCTAGCACAGATACGCAGTATTTT. It specifies CASSLGTSGSSTDTQYF. The whole variable domain, remainder taken from reference TRBV5-1 and TRBJ2-3, is KAGVTQTPRYLIKTRGQQVTLSCSPISGHRSVSWYQQTPGQGLQFLFEYFSETQRNKGNFPGRFSGRQFSNSRSEMNVSTLELGDSALYLCASSLGTSGSSTDTQYFGPGTRLTVL.

V usage is TRBV29-1 and J usage is TRBJ1-5, with 12 bases identical to TRBD1. V lost 6 bases to trimming and J lost 6 bases; unmatched junction nucleotides: 9. The CDR3 contains 15 residues. CDR1 is SQVTM, CDR2 ANQGSEA, per germline. This chain's CDR3 is CSVGTGGVDGQPQHF. CDR3 nucleotide sequence: TGCAGCGTGGGGACAGGGGGCGTAGATGGTCAGCCCCAGCATTTT.

The rearrangement links TRBV19 to TRBJ2-3; 7 positions agree with TRBD2. From germline, CDR1 is LNHDA and CDR2 SQIVND (reference sequence). V lost 1 base to trimming and J lost 2 bases; unmatched junction nucleotides: 3. The CDR3 runs 15 residues. The CDR3 DNA follows: TGTGCCAGTAGTATAGCGGGAGGCCCCACAGATACGCAGTATTTT. Protein sequence: CASSIAGGPTDTQYF. Filled out from reference TRBV19 and TRBJ2-3, the complete variable domain reads DGGITQSPKYLFRKEGQNVTLSCEQNLNHDAMYWYRQDPGQGLRLIYYSQIVNDFQKGDIAEGYSVSREKKESFPLTVTSAQKNPTAFYLCASSIAGGPTDTQYFGPGTRLTVL.

J is TRBJ1-5 and V is TRBV21-1. TRBV21-1 is designated a pseudogene. The CDR3 contains 9 residues. The DNA for the CDR3 is TGTGCCTCCCGACAGCCCCAGCATTTT. It translates to CASRQPQHF.

The chain carries TRBV7-9 and TRBJ2-7, with 11 bases matching TRBD2. Looked up from germline, CDR1 is SEHNR and CDR2 is FQNEAQ (reference sequence). CDR3 length equals 14 residues. With 4 bases clipped from V and 9 bases from J, the junction kept 8 bases outside the gene matches. The DNA for the CDR3 is TGTGCCAGCAGCTCCGGGACTAGCGGTTGGTCGCAGTACTTC. Protein sequence: CASSSGTSGWSQYF.

The chain uses TRBV5-1 and TRBJ2-2; D remains ambiguous. The CDR3 is 15 amino acids. Germline values: CDR1 SGHRS, CDR2 YFSETQ. Trimming left V 0 bases short and J 1 base short, with 7 bases between. CDR3 coding DNA: TGCGCCAGCAGCTTGGCTCAGATGAACACCGGGGAGCTGTTTTTT. Amino acid sequence: CASSLAQMNTGELFF. The entire variable domain, with the rest obtained from reference TRBV5-1 and TRBJ2-2, is as follows: KAGVTQTPRYLIKTRGQQVTLSCSPISGHRSVSWYQQTPGQGLQFLFEYFSETQRNKGNFPGRFSGRQFSNSRSEMNVSTLELGDSALYLCASSLAQMNTGELFFGEGSRLTVL.

The chain couples TRBV7-9 to TRBJ1-1; the match to TRBD1 covers 11 bases. Per the germline V gene, CDR1 is SEHNR and CDR2 is FQNEAQ (reference sequence). The junction had 4 bases not matched to a gene; V was cut back by 5 bases and J by 5 bases. CDR3 length: 14 residues. The CDR3 here is CASSLDRGLTEAFF. The CDR3 region has the DNA TGTGCCAGCAGCCTGGACAGGGGGCTGACTGAAGCTTTCTTT.

V gene TRBV7-9 combines with J gene TRBJ2-5, with 11 bases identical to TRBD1. The CDR3 length is 14 residues. V lost 6 bases and J lost 2; bases outside the gene matches: 2. CDR1 and CDR2 from the germline V gene are SEHNR and FQNEAQ (reference sequence). The CDR3 loop reads CASRGQGVQETQYF. The CDR3 region has the DNA TGTGCCAGCAGGGGACAGGGGGTACAAGAGACCCAGTACTTC.

V usage is TRBV5-4 and J usage is TRBJ2-5; D perhaps matches TRBD1 (6 bases). The germline V and J ends were trimmed by 0 bases and 4 bases, with 13 bases remaining between them. Germline lookup yields CDR1 SGHNT and CDR2 YYREEE (reference sequence). The CDR3 sequence is 15 residues long. The CDR3 DNA reads TGTGCCAGCAGCTTGGATCAGGGGCGGGCAGAGACCCAGTACTTC. Encoded protein: CASSLDQGRAETQYF.

The chain joins TRBV10-3 to TRBJ2-7; TRBD2 is a possible D gene (5 bases). CDR3 length: 12 residues. Trimming took off 4 bases at V and 4 bases at J, with 8 bases between the two ends. Germline lookup yields CDR1 ENHRY and CDR2 SYGVKD. DNA for the CDR3: TGTGCCATCAGTGGCGGGTTTTACGAGCAGTACTTC. Translated: CAISGGFYEQYF.

This clone occurred once. The chain is built from TRBV7-2 and TRBJ2-5; 8 nucleotides agree with TRBD2. The germline V gene encodes CDR1 SGHTA and CDR2 FQGNSA. This CDR3 is built from 15 residues. V dropped 4 bases and J dropped 4; count of bases not matched to a gene: 8. CDR3 sequence (DNA): TGTGCCAGCAGCTATGTAAGCGGGGGAGGAGAGACCCAGTACTTC. Protein: CASSYVSGGGETQYF.

This chain connects TRBV11-1 to TRBJ1-1, with TRBD1 as a possible D gene (5 bases). Germline-derived CDR1 and CDR2 are SGHAT and FQDESV (reference sequence). The CDR3 has 13 amino acids. Deletions cut 1 base from V and 7 bases from J, with 10 bases between. Written as DNA, the CDR3 is TGTGCCAGCAGCTTAGAGCGGGGGAGTGAAGCTTTCTTT. Its translation is CASSLERGSEAFF.

CDR3 nucleotides: TGTGCCAGCAGTTTATGGGGGGGGAGTGAAAAACTGTTTTTT. The encoded protein is CASSLWGGSEKLFF. The gene calls are TRBV28 and TRBJ1-4; a weak D match, TRBD1 (5 bases). Germline CDR1 is MDHEN and CDR2 is SYDVKM. V was shortened by 0 bases and J by 7 bases, with 9 bases between the two germline ends. This CDR3 is 14 amino acids long.

This clone was recorded once. The DNA for the CDR3 is TGCGCCAGCAGCCTCAACCCTGGACTAGACGAGCAGTACTTC. Amino acids: CASSLNPGLDEQYF. The rearrangement links TRBV4-1 to TRBJ2-7; 7 bases are shared with TRBD2. The CDR3 extends over 14 amino acids. Germline V gene lookup returns CDR1 MGHRA and CDR2 YSYEKL. V shed 4 bases, J shed 5 bases, and the junction held 8 bases outside the gene matches.

This clone was detected only once. The chain has TRBV28 and TRBJ2-5, with no clear D. V lost 5 bases to trimming and J lost 2 bases, with 6 bases between them. The germline V gene encodes CDR1 MDHEN and CDR2 SYDVKM. This CDR3 region has 12 residues. The CDR3 DNA follows: TGTGCCAGCAGTATAGGGCAAGAGACCCAGTACTTC. It is translated as CASSIGQETQYF.

This chain uses TRBV27 with TRBJ2-7; D perhaps matches TRBD2 (6 bases). This CDR3 has 13 residues. The V end lost 3 bases, the J end lost 6 bases, and 12 bases lay between the germline ends. Germline CDR1 MNHEY, CDR2 SMNVEV (reference sequence). CDR3: CASSFRGLGEQYF. CDR3 DNA: TGTGCCAGCAGTTTCCGGGGGTTAGGCGAGCAGTACTTC.